Presented here are 19 T cell receptor beta chains from one specimen sequenced in a study of technical replicates of blood from several donors. The method was immunoSEQ multiplex PCR; TCRdb's version includes in-frame clones alone and lacks a portion of them. Of 65,000 to 80,000 clones in the sample, about 97% were seen once. The sequenced sample was T cells isolated from PBMCs. These receptor sequences come from a human donor in good health.

The rearrangement uses TRBV7-2 and TRBJ2-7; 11 bases map to TRBD2. This CDR3 contains 17 residues. V was clipped by 2 bases and J by 1 base; unmatched bases: 7. The germline V gene encodes CDR1 SGHTA and CDR2 FQGNSA. CDR3 nucleotide sequence: TGTGCCAGCAGCTTATACCTAGCGGGAGGTTTGTCCTACGAGCAGTACTTC. Amino acids: CASSLYLAGGLSYEQYF.

The gene calls are TRBV10-3 and TRBJ1-2; possibly TRBD1 for D (6 bases). Trimming stripped 0 bases from V and 5 bases from J, with 16 bases between. Germline assignment: CDR1 ENHRY and CDR2 SYGVKD. The length of the CDR3 is 16 residues. The CDR3 protein is CAISESLAGEGYGYTF. The CDR3 DNA reads TGTGCCATCAGTGAGTCTTTGGCAGGGGAAGGGTATGGCTACACCTTC.

The chain recombines TRBV11-2 with TRBJ2-7, with 11 nucleotides matching TRBD1. Trimming took 4 bases from V and 6 from J; bases not matched to a gene: 8. Germline loops: CDR1 SGHAT, CDR2 FQNNGV. The CDR3 has 15 amino acids. CDR3 DNA: TGTGCCAGCAGCTGGAACCGGGACAGGGGGTCCGAGCAGTACTTC. As protein: CASSWNRDRGSEQYF. The complete variable domain, with remaining parts taken from reference TRBV11-2 and TRBJ2-7, reads EAGVAQSPRYKIIEKRQSVAFWCNPISGHATLYWYQQILGQGPKLLIQFQNNGVVDDSQLPKDRFSAERLKGVDSTLKIQPAKLEDSAVYLCASSWNRDRGSEQYFGPGTRLTVT.

The table lists this clone with a count of one. The rearrangement joins TRBV7-3 to TRBJ2-7, with 13 nucleotides matching TRBD2. The CDR3 loop spans 15 amino acids. V was clipped by 4 bases and J by 3 bases; unmatched bases: 3. Germline V gives CDR1 SGHTA, CDR2 FQGTGA. The CDR3 DNA sequence: TGTGCCAGCAGCTGGGGACTAGCGGGAAGCTACGAGCAGTACTTC. This codes for CASSWGLAGSYEQYF.

This rearrangement joins TRBV5-1 to TRBJ1-4; D perhaps matches TRBD1 (5 bases). The V gene's germline CDR1 is SGHRS and CDR2 YFSETQ. The germline V and J ends were trimmed by 1 base and 5 bases, with 12 bases remaining between them. The CDR3 runs to 15 residues. CDR3 loop: CASSLPSGGNEKLFF. The CDR3 DNA reads as TGCGCCAGCAGCTTGCCGTCCGGGGGGAATGAAAAACTGTTTTTT.

The chain combines TRBV2 with TRBJ1-1; D is unclear. V lost 5 bases and J lost 0, with 4 bases in between. The CDR3 totals 12 residues. Per the germline V gene, CDR1 is SNHLY and CDR2 is FYNNEI. This CDR3 is CASSPMNTEAFF. The CDR3 coding sequence is TGTGCCAGCAGTCCCATGAACACTGAAGCTTTCTTT.

The count of this clone is one. This chain uses TRBV6-5 with TRBJ1-5; TRBD1 might be the D (5 bases). V was trimmed by 2 bases and J by 0 bases, leaving 11 bases between them. Germline V gene sequence: CDR1 MNHEY, CDR2 SVGAGI. The CDR3 totals 16 residues. This CDR3 reads CASSYGAPSSNQPQHF. Here the CDR3 DNA reads TGTGCCAGCAGTTACGGGGCCCCGTCTAGCAATCAGCCCCAGCATTTT.

This chain uses TRBV29-1 with TRBJ2-5, with TRBD2 matching over 8 bases. CDR1 is SQVTM and CDR2 is ANQGSEA in the germline V gene. The CDR3 is 13 amino acids. Trimming removed 2 bases from V and 4 bases from J; junction bases left unmatched: 3. The CDR3 region has the DNA TGCAGCGTTGAAAGGAGCGGGGGAGAGACCCAGTACTTC. Translating gives CSVERSGGETQYF.

This rearrangement joins TRBV10-3 to TRBJ1-5, with 10 bases that match TRBD1. The germline gives CDR1 ENHRY, CDR2 SYGVKD. This CDR3 has 16 residues. V trimming: 8 bases; J trimming: 6 bases; junction bases outside the gene matches: 13. The CDR3 region is CAIGRDRGVMPQPQHF. The CDR3 nucleotides read TGTGCCATCGGCCGGGACAGGGGCGTTATGCCTCAGCCCCAGCATTTT.

This sequence joins TRBV5-1 and TRBJ2-2, with 7 bases matching TRBD2. Germline V gene data show CDR1 as SGHRS and CDR2 as YFSETQ. With 3 bases clipped from V and 2 bases from J, the junction kept 4 bases outside the gene matches. There are 15 residues in the CDR3. As DNA, the CDR3 is TGCGCCAGCAGCTCCCGGACTAGAAACACCGGGGAGCTGTTTTTT. It yields the protein CASSSRTRNTGELFF.

The rearrangement uses TRBV7-9 and TRBJ1-2; D unclear. This CDR3 is built from 12 residues. V was pared by 1 base and J by 6 bases, with 6 bases between. Germline lookup yields CDR1 SEHNR and CDR2 FQNEAQ (reference sequence). The CDR3 DNA follows: TGTGCCAGCAGCTTAGAATTCGATGGCTACACCTTC. This codes for CASSLEFDGYTF. The complete variable domain, with remaining parts taken from reference TRBV7-9 and TRBJ1-2, reads DTGVSQNPRHKITKRGQNVTFRCDPISEHNRLYWYRQTLGQGPEFLTYFQNEAQLEKSRLLSDRFSAERPKGSFSTLEIQRTEQGDSAMYLCASSLEFDGYTFGSGTRLTVV.

V gene TRBV7-2 combines with J gene TRBJ2-7, with a possible D match to TRBD2 (5 bases). Trimming removed 1 base at V and 6 bases at J, with 16 bases between. Germline V gene lookup returns CDR1 SGHTA and CDR2 FQGNSA. The CDR3 is 15 amino acids. Here the CDR3 DNA reads TGTGCCAGCAGCTTAGGCGCGACCGCCGGAGGCGAGCAGTACTTC. Translation: CASSLGATAGGEQYF.

The chain links TRBV9 to TRBJ2-7, with a weak D call TRBD2 (5 bases). The germline CDR1 and CDR2 sequences are SGDLS and YYNGEE. V gave up 2 bases and J gave up 5 bases, with 17 bases separating them. The CDR3 totals 15 residues. This CDR3 is CASSVWASGENEQYF. CDR3 in DNA: TGTGCCAGCAGCGTTTGGGCCAGCGGAGAAAACGAGCAGTACTTC.

The gene calls are TRBV7-2 and TRBJ2-7; 11 bases line up with TRBD1. Germline CDR1 is SGHTA and CDR2 is FQGNSA. The CDR3 consists of 15 residues. V shed 4 bases, J shed 4 bases, and the junction held 6 bases outside the gene matches. The CDR3 DNA sequence: TGTGCCAGCAGCTCCCGGACAGGGGGCTTATACGAGCAGTACTTC. Amino acids: CASSSRTGGLYEQYF.

In its sample, this clone was seen once. The chain combines TRBV19 with TRBJ1-3, with D perhaps matching TRBD1 (6 bases). The CDR3 extends over 13 amino acids. Germline lookup yields CDR1 LNHDA and CDR2 SQIVND (reference sequence). The V end was cut by 4 bases, the J end by 4 bases, with 8 bases between. The CDR3 DNA sequence: TGTGCCAGTAGTAACAGGGACGGAAACACCATATATTTT. Encoded protein: CASSNRDGNTIYF.

The genes are TRBV10-3 and TRBJ2-2; 9 bases match TRBD2. Germline CDR1 ENHRY, CDR2 SYGVKD. The V and J ends lost 7 bases and 7 bases, in that order; junction bases with no gene match: 13. This CDR3 has 16 amino acids. CDR3 amino acids: CAIKTGEREVSGELFF. The CDR3 DNA reads as TGTGCCATCAAAACTGGGGAGCGGGAGGTCAGCGGGGAGCTGTTTTTT.

CDR3 sequence (DNA): TGTGCCAGCAGCTTATTGTCAGGGATCAATCAGCCCCAGCATTTT. This encodes CASSLLSGINQPQHF. The chain combines TRBV7-2 with TRBJ1-5, with D perhaps TRBD1 (5 bases). The V gene's germline CDR1 is SGHTA and CDR2 FQGNSA. The CDR3 loop spans 15 amino acids. V lost 2 bases, J lost 3 bases, and 11 bases lay in between.

The chain has TRBV7-7 and TRBJ2-5, with D tentatively TRBD2 (6 bases). The ends were cut back, 5 bases at V and 1 base at J, with 8 bases in the middle. The CDR3 runs 13 residues. CDR1 is SSHAT, CDR2 FNYEAQ, per germline (reference sequence). The CDR3 sequence: CASSRDFQETQYF. CDR3 nucleotides: TGTGCCAGCAGCCGGGACTTCCAAGAGACCCAGTACTTC.

The gene calls are TRBV30 and TRBJ1-2; D uncertain. In germline, CDR1 is GTSNPN, CDR2 SVGIG (reference sequence). Trimming stripped 1 base from V and 5 bases from J, with 29 bases between. The CDR3 extends over 19 amino acids. The CDR3: CAWSGLRWRAELGDYGYTF. Written as DNA, the CDR3 is TGTGCCTGGAGTGGGTTAAGATGGCGGGCAGAGCTCGGGGATTATGGCTACACCTTC.